The source of this T cell receptor (beta chain) is a study of radiotherapy plus CTLA-4 blockade in lung cancer. For the study at large: Among patients, over 15% showed objective responses, and around 30% had disease control.

Study-level points and caveats: In blood, after radiotherapy plus ipilimumab, tumor-derived TCR clones expanded. Alongside interferon-beta, early blood T cell clone dynamics were reportedly the best predictor of response.

There are a few counts of this clone. The antigen is unknown. Using immunoSEQ multiplex PCR, the repertoire was profiled, and TCRdb retains in-frame clones only, with some absent. Of roughly 59,000 clones in the sample, 72% were seen once. Ipilimumab-mediated CTLA-4 blockade plus focal radiation was given to patients having chemo-refractory metastatic non-small-cell lung cancer. J lost 5 bases, V lost 4 bases, and 4 bases had no gene match. The V gene's germline CDR1 is SEHNR and CDR2 FQNEAQ (reference sequence). This CDR3 has 13 residues. The TCR was taken from a human donor with non-small cell lung cancer whose response to radiotherapy plus ipilimumab could not be evaluated. The chain recombines TRBV7-9 with TRBJ1-1, with 7 bases lining up with TRBD1. The sample here was peripheral blood, taken from a patient treated with radiotherapy plus ipilimumab. The CDR3 DNA reads TGTGCCAGCAGCTCTCAGGGGGGAACTGAAGCTTTCTTT. Translation: CASSSQGGTEAFF.